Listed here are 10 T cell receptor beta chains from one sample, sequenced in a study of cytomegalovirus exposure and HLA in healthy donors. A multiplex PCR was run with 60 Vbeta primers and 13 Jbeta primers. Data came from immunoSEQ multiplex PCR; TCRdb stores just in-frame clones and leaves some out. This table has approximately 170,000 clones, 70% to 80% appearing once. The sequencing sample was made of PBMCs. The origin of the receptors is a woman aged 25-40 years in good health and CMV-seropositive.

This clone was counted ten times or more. CDR3: CASSQVSDQPQHF. The CDR3, as DNA: TGCGCCAGCAGCCAAGTTTCGGATCAGCCCCAGCATTTT. V usage is TRBV4-1 and J usage is TRBJ1-5, with no clear D. Germline V gene sequence: CDR1 MGHRA, CDR2 YSYEKL. V was shortened by 1 base and J by 5 bases, with 6 bases between the two germline ends. This CDR3 region has 13 residues.

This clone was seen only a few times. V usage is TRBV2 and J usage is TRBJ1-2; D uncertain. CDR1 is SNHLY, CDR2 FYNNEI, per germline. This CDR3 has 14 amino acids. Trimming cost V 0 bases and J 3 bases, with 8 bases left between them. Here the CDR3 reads CASSEAPTDYGYTF. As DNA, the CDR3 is TGTGCCAGCAGTGAAGCCCCCACAGACTATGGCTACACCTTC. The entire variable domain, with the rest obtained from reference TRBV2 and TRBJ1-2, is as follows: EPEVTQTPSHQVTQMGQEVILRCVPISNHLYFYWYRQILGQKVEFLVSFYNNEISEKSEIFDDQFSVERPDGSNFTLKIRSTKLEDSAMYFCASSEAPTDYGYTFGSGTRLTVV.

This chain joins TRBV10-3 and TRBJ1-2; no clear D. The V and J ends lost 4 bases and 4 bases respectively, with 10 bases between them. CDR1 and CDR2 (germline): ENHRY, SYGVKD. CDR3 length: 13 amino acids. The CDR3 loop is CAISVDGIYGYTF. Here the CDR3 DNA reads TGTGCCATCAGTGTAGACGGGATCTATGGCTACACCTTC.

This chain's CDR3 is CASSLGSRYEQYF. CDR3 DNA sequence: TGCGCCAGCAGCCTCGGGAGTCGCTACGAGCAGTACTTC. The chain carries TRBV10-2 and TRBJ2-7, with D maybe TRBD2 (6 bases). Trimming took 6 bases from V and 3 from J, leaving 12 bases between them. The CDR3 loop spans 13 amino acids. The germline V gene encodes CDR1 WSHSY and CDR2 SAAADI.

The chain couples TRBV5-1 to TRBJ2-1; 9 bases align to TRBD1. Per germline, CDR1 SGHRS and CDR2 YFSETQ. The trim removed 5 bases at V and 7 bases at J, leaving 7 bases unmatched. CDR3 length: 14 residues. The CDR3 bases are TGCGCCAGCAGGGTGACAGGGGGGTGGAATGAGCAGTTCTTC. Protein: CASRVTGGWNEQFF. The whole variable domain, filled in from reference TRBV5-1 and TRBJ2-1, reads KAGVTQTPRYLIKTRGQQVTLSCSPISGHRSVSWYQQTPGQGLQFLFEYFSETQRNKGNFPGRFSGRQFSNSRSEMNVSTLELGDSALYLCASRVTGGWNEQFFGPGTRLTVL.

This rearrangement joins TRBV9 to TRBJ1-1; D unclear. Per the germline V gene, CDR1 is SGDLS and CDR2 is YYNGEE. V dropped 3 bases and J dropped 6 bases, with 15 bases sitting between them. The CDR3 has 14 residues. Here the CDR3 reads CASSGGGSASEAFF. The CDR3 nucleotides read TGTGCCAGCAGCGGGGGAGGGTCTGCCTCTGAAGCTTTCTTT.

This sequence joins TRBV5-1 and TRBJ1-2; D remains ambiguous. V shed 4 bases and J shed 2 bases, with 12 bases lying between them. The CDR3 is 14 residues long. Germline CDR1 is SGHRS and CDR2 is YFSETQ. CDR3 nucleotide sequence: TGCGCCAGCAGCATCGGGATCCGGAACTATGGCTACACCTTC. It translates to CASSIGIRNYGYTF.

CDR3 amino acids: CASSPSGANVLTF. The DNA for the CDR3 is TGTGCCAGCAGCCCATCTGGGGCCAACGTCCTGACTTTC. V and J are TRBV11-3 and TRBJ2-6; D uncertain. The germline CDR1 and CDR2 sequences are SGHNT and YENEEA. V was clipped by 5 bases and J by 1 base, with 3 bases between them. This CDR3 spans 13 amino acids.

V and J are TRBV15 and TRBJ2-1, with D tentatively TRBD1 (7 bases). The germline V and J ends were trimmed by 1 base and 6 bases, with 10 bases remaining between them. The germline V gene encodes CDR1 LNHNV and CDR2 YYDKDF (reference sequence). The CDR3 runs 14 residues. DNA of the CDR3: TGTGCCACCAGCAGAGGGGGGGACAGCAATGAGCAGTTCTTC. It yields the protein CATSRGGDSNEQFF.

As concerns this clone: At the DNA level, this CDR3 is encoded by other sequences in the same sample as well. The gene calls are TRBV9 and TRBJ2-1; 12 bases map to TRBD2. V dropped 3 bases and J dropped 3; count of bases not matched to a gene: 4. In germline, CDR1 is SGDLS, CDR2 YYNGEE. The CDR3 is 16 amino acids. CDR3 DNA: TGTGCCAGCAGCGCGGGGACTAGCGGGTACTACAATGAGCAGTTCTTC. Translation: CASSAGTSGYYNEQFF. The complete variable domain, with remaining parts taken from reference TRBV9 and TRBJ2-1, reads DSGVTQTPKHLITATGQRVTLRCSPRSGDLSVYWYQQSLDQGLQFLIQYYNGEERAKGNILERFSAQQFPDLHSELNLSSLELGDSALYFCASSAGTSGYYNEQFFGPGTRLTVL.